The 5 T cell receptor beta chains below come from one sample, sequenced in a study of post-analysis software for immune sequencing data. Study-level points and caveats: Roughly 5 TRBV segments occurring more often in patients than controls included TRBV5-6, TRBV5-1 and TRBV20-1.

Sequencing libraries made from TCR beta cDNA carried unique molecular identifiers. TCRdb independently ran MiXCR on the PCR reads; one entry per CDR3 protein. The data show about 400,000 distinct CDR3 sequences, roughly 30% seen once. These receptors lack a known antigen. The specimen was blood. The receptor source for this set is a girl under 18 with multiple sclerosis.

This clonotype was seen only a few times. The chain combines TRBV4-1 with TRBJ1-5; D not certain. Germline-derived CDR1 and CDR2 are MGHRA and YSYEKL. The CDR3 has 14 amino acids. With 6 bases removed from V and 1 base from J, the gap between germline ends came to 10 bases. CDR3 in DNA: TGCGCCAGCAGTCATATTGGGAGCAATCAGCCCCAGCATTTT. Its protein is CASSHIGSNQPQHF.

The chain carries TRBV7-9 and TRBJ2-2; 8 positions agree with TRBD2. After removal of 4 bases from V and 5 bases from J, the junction contained 9 bases not matched to a gene. Germline V gene data show CDR1 as SEHNR and CDR2 as FQNEAQ (reference sequence). The CDR3 spans 16 residues. The CDR3 spells CASSSFGGARTGELFF. The CDR3 DNA reads TGTGCCAGCAGCTCTTTCGGGGGGGCGCGGACCGGGGAGCTGTTTTTT.

This clonotype has only a few counts. J is TRBJ2-7 and V is TRBV6-2 or TRBV6-3, with TRBD1 as a possible D gene (6 bases). The CDR3 totals 13 residues. V was cut by 7 bases and J by 3 bases, with 13 bases left in between. Germline lookup yields CDR1 MNHEY and CDR2 SVGEGT. This CDR3 reads CASKRGSFYEQYF. DNA for the CDR3: TGTGCCAGCAAGAGGGGGAGTTTCTACGAGCAGTACTTC.

In its sample, this clonotype was seen a few times. The chain uses TRBV20-1 and TRBJ2-7, with D perhaps being TRBD1 or TRBD2 (5 bases each). The ends were cut back, 5 bases at V and 4 bases at J, with 18 bases in the middle. Germline V CDR1 and CDR2: DFQATT, SNEGSKA (reference sequence). This CDR3 contains 14 residues. The CDR3 spells CSASPMGEKYEQYF. The DNA for the CDR3 is TGCAGTGCTTCCCCGATGGGGGAGAAATACGAGCAGTACTTC.

Remarks on this clonotype: A much more abundant neighbour one base away suggests this may be a read error. J is TRBJ2-3 and V is TRBV12-3 or TRBV12-4, with D perhaps matching TRBD1 (6 bases). The CDR3 has 16 residues. The DNA for the CDR3 is TGTGCCAGCAGTAGACAGGCTGGACCCCGAACAGATGCGCAGTATTTT. This encodes CASSRQAGPRTDAQYF.